The T cell receptor (beta chain) under discussion was sequenced for a study of cytomegalovirus exposure and HLA in healthy donors. Study conclusions and caveats: Researchers reportedly found TCR beta sequences accurately predicted most subjects' HLA-A and HLA-B alleles. Donors belonging to an Asian-associated ancestry cluster reportedly showed fewer N-insertions in productive TCRs than the approximately 670-donor mean, according to what a later analysis found. When the data were analyzed later, several of the most significant clusters appeared to be linked to common viral pathogens.

Use of 60 Vbeta and 13 Jbeta primers characterized the PCR. The repertoire was sequenced with immunoSEQ multiplex PCR; TCRdb's copy has only in-frame clones and lacks some. The repertoire holds roughly 120,000 clones, with 70% to 80% as singletons. The CDR3 consists of 14 residues. Between the trimmed V and J ends, which lost 7 bases and 0 bases, there was a span of 10 bases. Looked up from germline, CDR1 is SGHTA and CDR2 is FQGNSA. This clone has a single count. Its target is unknown. The V and J genes are TRBV7-2 and TRBJ1-3; D is uncertain. The sequenced sample consisted of PBMCs. The receptor comes from a man aged 45-65 years in good health and CMV-seronegative. CDR3 DNA: TGTGCCAGCACCTCGCCCGGCTCTGGAAACACCATATATTTT. It specifies CASTSPGSGNTIYF.